One T cell receptor beta chain is described in this entry. No cognate antigen has been identified for it. No base quality values were provided; no much bigger clone lies one nucleotide off. The data belong to a study of identical twins (dated by TCRdb to between 2015 and 2016). Describing the broader study: To test whether fetal clonotypes persist, the study used deep sequencing on TCR alpha and beta repertoires from monozygotic twins, unrelated adults of various ages, and cord blood. To rule out contamination, the twin experiments were replicated at different times with different library preparation protocols.

Every donor in the study was a healthy Caucasian. The twin cohort comprised three pairs of female monozygotic twins, all aged roughly 18 to 30 years. The RNA used for TCR libraries was isolated from peripheral blood mononuclear cells. The CDR3 sequence holds 15 residues, the cysteine and phenylalanine included. CDR3 DNA only is kept here, 45 bases in frame from base 1. Trimming leaves V shorter by 3 bases and J shorter by 6 bases, with the junction holding 6 bases beyond the gene matches. CDR1 and CDR2 (SGHTA, FQGTGA) derive from the germline V gene. Receptor libraries were prepared by 5' RACE. Sequencing was carried out with an Illumina HiSeq 2000. A universal primer binding site was introduced by template switching, and a unique molecular identifier was present in the final cDNA, enabling accurate counting of TCR cDNA molecules. First-strand cDNA for TCR alpha and beta chains was synthesized from specific primers in the conserved constant-segment region. To control for contamination, each cDNA library was double barcoded with a SMART-Mk sample barcode plus Illumina barcodes. Two successive PCR steps introduced TruSeq adapter sequences along with Illumina sample barcodes. The Illumina HiSeq platform was used with custom primers to sequence TCR alpha and beta cDNA libraries. The authors' analysis ran thus. MiGEC was used to process raw reads and extract unique molecular identifiers, and MiXCR was used to find CDR3 positions. For each individual, recombination models were inferred using an EM algorithm with the repgenHMM and IGoR tools. The tcR package in R was used for shared clonotype analysis, with sharing normalized by the product of cloneset sizes. Out-of-frame nonproductive sequences were analyzed to study raw recombination free of thymic and clonal selection effects. The public reads were quality trimmed at Q25 with fastp and then assembled into clones with MiXCR by TCRdb, keeping productive beta chains. Entries are consolidated by CDR3 protein sequence, retaining the most common genes and DNA. It is TCRdb's table, rather than the study itself, that gives the V and J calls and clone size. A total of some 690,000 distinct CDR3 sequences appear in this sample, around 20% of them only once. Approximately 4.5% of the sample is taken by the ten largest.

Beyond this particular receptor, the publication reports: Because the same donors could not be followed over many years, the conclusions relied on cross-sectional statistical analysis. Out-of-frame TCR alpha sharing in monozygotic twins was systematically underestimated by recombination models, whereas sharing between unrelated individuals was in agreement with the recombination models. The excess sharing between twins in beta out-of-frame sequences was weaker because fewer shared sequences reduced the signal-to-noise ratio. Compared with coincidental sharing between unrelated individuals, an excess of low generation-probability sequences was observed among out-of-frame TCR alpha sequences shared between twins. Fewer insertions were carried by abundant cord blood beta clonotypes; a weaker similar trend was observed in young adult naive repertoires, while no such trend was observed in memory repertoires. Zero-insertion analyses could be partly confounded by invariant T cells such as MAIT and iNKT, although diverse VJ usage argued against such confounding for most clonotypes.

This sample also belongs to another study, concerning T cells expressing NK-cell markers. Drawing on the second study: Three sorted T-cell subsets (CD3+CD56+NKG2C+, CD3+CD56+NKG2C- and CD3+CD56-NKG2C+) from roughly 8 donors had their TCR beta-chain repertoires profiled. Among the eight sequenced donors, only one was HCMV-seronegative, while the other seven were HCMV-seropositive. In several experiments an anti-gammadeltaTCR antibody was added to restrict sorting to alphabetaTCR-expressing T cells. In several donors, the dominant CD3+CD56+NKG2C+ clonotypes were found to rank among the top 10 CD8+ clonotypes and to make up about 1.0-7.5% of CD8+ T cells. Those dominant clonotypes were again the most abundant among CD3+CD56-NKG2C+ cells in four donors, at about 25-60.1%. Whether the expanded NKG2C-expressing T cell clones were specific for HCMV antigens remained unclear. All eight donors whose samples were sequenced were randomly selected healthy volunteers, three of them men and five women. HCMV serostatus was determined by detecting HCMV-specific IgG in serum with a commercial ELISA kit. For several donors, unsorted PBMC were also used to sequence bulk peripheral blood T-cell repertoires. MIGEC handled demultiplexing of the reads and grouping by UMI, while MiTCR was used to assemble and quantify clonotypes. To remove erroneous sequences, TCR cDNA sequences were retained only when supported by two or more reads. The tcR package was used for downstream repertoire analysis, and clonotypes were matched across fractions by CDR3 nucleotide sequence plus V segment. VDJmatch was used to annotate antigen specificity against VDJdb, with one amino acid substitution allowed in CDR3.

The sequence links TRBV7-3 to TRBJ2-1, and 9 junctional nucleotides match TRBD2. The source of this sequence is a woman aged 18-29 years in good health. Sequencing used PBMCs. The CDR3: CASSLGGGACNEQFF. The nucleotides are TGTGCCAGCAGCTTGGGCGGGGGGGCCTGCAATGAGCAGTTCTTC. Supplemented by the reference TRBV7-3 and TRBJ2-1 proteins around the CDR3, the complete variable domain is GAGVSQTPSNKVTEKGKYVELRCDPISGHTALYWYRQSLGQGPEFLIYFQGTGAADDSGLPNDRFFAVRPEGSVSTLKIQRTERGDSAVYLCASSLGGGACNEQFFGPGTRLTVL.